This passage covers 31 T cell receptor beta chains from one sample sequenced in a study of tumor-infiltrating lymphocytes in glioblastoma multiforme. Three nested ARM-PCR rounds with V-beta and C-beta primers built TCRB libraries. Via MiXCR, TCRdb re-called the multiplex PCR reads, giving one row per CDR3 protein. This repertoire shows 10,000 to 15,000 distinct CDR3 sequences, roughly 64% found once; its top ten account for approximately 33%. The sample consisted of brain tumor tissue. The receptors shown here come from a male donor with glioblastoma.

The chain carries TRBV4-3 and TRBJ1-3; 7 bases fit TRBD1. Germline values: CDR1 LGHNA, CDR2 YSLEER. CDR3 length: 16 residues. With V trimmed by 0 bases and J by 0 bases, 2 bases remained unmatched. This CDR3 is CASSQDDRASGNTIYF. The CDR3 region has the DNA TGCGCCAGCAGCCAAGATGACAGGGCCTCTGGAAACACCATATATTTT.

This clonotype was seen a handful of times. An end of the junction differs from the germline gene, which may be a read error. The rearrangement uses TRBV4-1 and TRBJ2-7; tentatively, D is TRBD1 (5 bases). Looked up from germline, CDR1 is MGHRA and CDR2 is YSYEKL. CDR3 size: 13 residues. CDR3 protein: CTSSRQGRGEQYF. Here the CDR3 DNA reads TGCACCAGCAGCAGGCAGGGTAGGGGCGAGCAATACTTC.

Concerning this clonotype itself: The conserved closing phenylalanine or tryptophan is absent in this CDR3, likely reflecting a read error. This chain uses TRBV29-1 with TRBJ2-7; D might be TRBD1 (5 bases). There are 12 residues in the CDR3. CDR1 and CDR2 (germline): SQVTM, ANQGSEA. This CDR3 reads CGALDSSYEQYS. For the CDR3, the DNA is TGCGGCGCGCTCGACAGCTCCTACGAGCAGTACTCC.

To note about this clonotype: As the CDR3 is not closed by the conserved phenylalanine or tryptophan, this likely results from a read error. V and J are TRBV29-1 and TRBJ2-7; 8 bases fit TRBD2. The trim removed 6 bases at V and 3 bases at J, leaving 10 bases unmatched. In germline, CDR1 is SQVTM, CDR2 ANQGSEA. The CDR3 runs to 14 residues. For the CDR3, the DNA is TGCAGCGTGAATGGGGCTAGCGGGTTCTACGAGCAGTACTCC. This sequence encodes CSVNGASGFYEQYS.

The DNA for the CDR3 is TGTGCCAGCAGCGCCTTTTGGGGACAGGGGGTAGGAGAGACCCAGTACTTC. This sequence encodes CASSAFWGQGVGETQYF. The V gene is TRBV11-3, the J gene TRBJ2-5, with TRBD1 matching 11 bases. Germline V gives CDR1 SGHNT, CDR2 YENEEA. J gave up 4 bases and V 5 bases, and 12 bases lay outside the gene matches. The CDR3 is 17 residues long.

This clonotype showed up just a few times. The CDR3 does not end in the conserved phenylalanine or tryptophan, so this is likely a read error. The chain combines TRBV7-3 with TRBJ2-5, with D tentatively TRBD2 (6 bases). There are 13 residues in the CDR3. The V gene lost 5 bases and the J gene lost 7 bases, with 14 bases spanning the gap. CDR1 and CDR2 (germline): SGHTA, FQGTGA. CDR3 in DNA: TGTGCCAGCAGCCCGGGACTGGGATTGACCCAGTACCTC. Translated: CASSPGLGLTQYL.

Regarding this clonotype: A read error may explain this, as a much larger clone is one base away. This rearrangement joins TRBV11-2 to TRBJ2-1, with 10 nucleotides matching TRBD2. The germline gives CDR1 SGHAT, CDR2 FQNNGV. J was trimmed by 9 bases and V by 7 bases; bases with no gene match: 12. The CDR3 is 15 amino acids. CDR3 DNA sequence: TGTGCCAGCACCTTCGGGACTAGCGAGAGTAGTGAGCAGTTCTTC. Encoded protein: CASTFGTSESSEQFF.

About this clonotype itself: At one boundary the junction diverges from the germline segment, which might be a read error. The chain has TRBV5-5 and TRBJ1-4, with D unresolved. The germline V gene encodes CDR1 SGHKS and CDR2 YYEKEE (reference sequence). This CDR3 is built from 16 residues. The chain's CDR3 is CASSLGPLTTKEKLFF. The CDR3 DNA reads TGTGCCAGCAGCTTGGGACCGTTGACAACTAAGGAAAAATTGTTTTTT. Full variable domain (outside the CDR3, taken from reference TRBV5-5 and TRBJ1-4): DAGVTQSPTHLIKTRGQQVTLRCSPISGHKSVSWYQQVLGQGPQFIFQYYEKEERGRGNFPDRFSARQFPNYSSELNVNALLLGDSALYLCASSLGPLTTKEKLFFGSGTQLSVL.

This sequence joins TRBV20-1 and TRBJ2-5; D gene uncertain. This CDR3 spans 14 amino acids. The germline gives CDR1 DFQATT, CDR2 SNEGSKA (reference sequence). The V and J ends lost 0 bases and 5 bases respectively, with 13 bases between them. CDR3: CSARDGSPMETQYF. The CDR3 DNA reads as TGCAGTGCTAGAGACGGCTCTCCGATGGAGACCCAGTACTTC.

The chain has TRBV10-3 and TRBJ2-3; 9 bases map to TRBD2. The V and J ends lost 4 bases and 2 bases, in that order; junction bases with no gene match: 7. This CDR3 comprises 16 residues. Germline CDR1 reads ENHRY; CDR2 reads SYGVKD. CDR3 region: CAISGFRTSDTDTQYF. For the CDR3, the DNA is TGTGCCATCAGTGGGTTTAGGACTAGCGACACAGATACGCAGTATTTT.

About this clonotype: A clone one base away is much larger, so this may be a read error. The gene calls are TRBV6-6 and TRBJ2-3, with 11 bases identical to TRBD2. Germline assignment: CDR1 MNHNY and CDR2 SVGAGI (reference sequence). V gave up 0 bases and J gave up 5 bases; unmatched junction bases: 10. This CDR3 has 18 residues. The DNA for the CDR3 is TGTGCCAGCAGTTACTCGGGGACTAGCGGTTCCCGAGGAGATACGCAGTATTTT. Translation: CASSYSGTSGSRGDTQYF.

V is TRBV4-3 and J is TRBJ2-6, with 7 nucleotides matching TRBD2. Germline V gene data show CDR1 as LGHNA and CDR2 as YSLEER. The V and J ends lost 2 bases and 0 bases, in that order; junction bases with no gene match: 10. This CDR3 contains 19 residues. The CDR3 DNA follows: TGCGCCAGCAGCCAAAGGGGAGGGGTTTTGAGCTCTGGGGCCAACGTCCTGACTTTC. Its protein is CASSQRGGVLSSGANVLTF.

This clonotype appeared a few times. Given the absence of the conserved phenylalanine or tryptophan at the CDR3 end, a read error is likely. The rearrangement joins TRBV29-1 to TRBJ1-6; 9 nucleotides agree with TRBD1. V shed 4 bases, J shed 14 bases, and the junction held 9 bases outside the gene matches. The germline V gene encodes CDR1 SQVTM and CDR2 ANQGSEA. The CDR3 sequence is 13 residues long. In DNA form, the CDR3 reads TGCAGCGTTGCCAGGGACAGGGAATCAGCCCTCCACTAT. It is translated as CSVARDRESALHY.

On this clonotype itself: This CDR3 is missing its conserved last phenylalanine or tryptophan, likely due to a read error. The DNA is left out, because the CDR3 cannot be placed on it with certainty; the CDR3 is given as TCRdb lists it. The V call is TRBV20-1, the J call TRBJ2-5; TRBD2, the table's D call, was not compared with the DNA. CDR1 and CDR2 (germline): DFQATT, SNEGSKA (reference sequence). The CDR3 numbers 14 amino acids, ends counted. The CDR3 sequence: CSALSTSGRETQCS.

On this clonotype itself: Given the absence of the conserved phenylalanine or tryptophan at the CDR3 end, a read error is likely. The chain has TRBV6-5 and TRBJ2-3, with D hard to call. The CDR3 is 13 amino acids. The germline gives CDR1 MNHEY, CDR2 SVGAGI. The ends were cut back, 6 bases at V and 5 bases at J, with 12 bases in the middle. CDR3 coding DNA: TGTGCCAGCAGCCAAGTTACGGGAGATACGCAGTATATT. Protein: CASSQVTGDTQYI.

This clonotype was picked up many times. Germline is not matched at one junction end, which may reflect a read error. The V and J genes are TRBV13 and TRBJ2-7, with TRBD2 matching 7 bases. Germline CDR1 and CDR2: PRHDT and FYEKMQ (reference sequence). The CDR3 length is 18 residues. Here the CDR3 reads CASSLGSSGSRATYERYF. For the CDR3, the DNA is TGTGCCAGCAGCTTAGGGTCTAGCGGATCTAGGGCCACCTACGAGCGGTACTTC.

The chain joins TRBV10-3 to TRBJ2-5; D not resolved. CDR1 is ENHRY and CDR2 is SYGVKD in the germline V gene. CDR3 length equals 14 residues. Trimming took off 6 bases at V and 2 bases at J, with 13 bases between the two ends. The CDR3 sequence: CAIRPSSGQETQYF. CDR3 bases: TGTGCCATCAGACCTTCCTCGGGTCAAGAGACCCAGTACTTC.

Turning to this clonotype: Germline is not matched at one junction end, which may reflect a read error. V is TRBV10-1 and J is TRBJ2-2; 10 bases are shared with TRBD2. Per germline, CDR1 WNHNN and CDR2 SYGVQD (reference sequence). The CDR3 runs 15 residues. CDR3 DNA: TGCGCCAGCAGTGAAAGCGGGAGGGGAACCGTGGAGCTGTTATTT. Protein: CASSESGRGTVELLF.

As regards this clonotype: At one boundary the junction diverges from the germline segment, which might be a read error. This chain links TRBV6-5 with TRBJ2-7, with 7 bases lining up with TRBD1. The CDR3 consists of 13 residues. Germline CDR1 reads MNHEY; CDR2 reads SVGAGI. The CDR3 loop reads CVSRGQTDYEQCF. CDR3 DNA: TGTGTCAGCCGGGGACAGACCGACTACGAGCAGTGCTTC.

Concerning this clonotype: The conserved phenylalanine or tryptophan is not found at the CDR3 terminus, so this likely reflects a read error. The V call is TRBV11-3, the J call TRBJ2-2; TRBD1 matches 7 bases. Germline assignment: CDR1 SGHNT and CDR2 YENEEA. Unmatched junction bases numbered 10, after V lost 5 bases and J lost 1 base. The CDR3 spans 17 residues. CDR3 nucleotides: TGTGCCAGCAGCGCCCCTGAAGGGACAGTGAACACCGGGGAGCTGTTTTAT. Encoded protein: CASSAPEGTVNTGELFY.

The V and J genes are TRBV11-3 and TRBJ2-5; D remains unclear. Per germline, CDR1 SGHNT and CDR2 YENEEA. V lost 0 bases and J lost 1, with 15 bases in between. The length of the CDR3 is 17 residues. The CDR3 DNA reads as TGTGCCAGCAGCTTAGATCAGGCACGCCGGTTCCAAGAGACCCAGTACTTC. This translates into CASSLDQARRFQETQYF.

The chain joins TRBV29-1 to TRBJ2-5; TRBD2 matches 13 bases. This CDR3 has 15 residues. Germline CDR1 SQVTM, CDR2 ANQGSEA. Germline trimming cut 2 bases from V and 5 bases from J; bases unmatched to any gene: 5. The CDR3 loop reads CSVEPTSGRLETQYF. The CDR3 coding sequence is TGCAGCGTTGAACCGACTAGCGGGAGGTTGGAGACCCAGTACTTC.

For this clonotype: At one end the junction does not follow the germline gene, possibly because of a read error. The V call is TRBV29-1, the J call TRBJ1-6, with TRBD1 as a possible D gene (5 bases). This CDR3 comprises 13 residues. The germline CDR1 and CDR2 sequences are SQVTM and ANQGSEA. The CDR3 nucleotides read TGCAGCGTTGCCAGGGATAGAGAGTCACCCCCCCACTTT. Its protein is CSVARDRESPPHF.

To note about this clonotype: One end of the junction fails to match germline, which may point to a read error. The chain has TRBV11-3 and TRBJ2-1; TRBD2 might be the D (7 bases). Germline CDR1 reads SGHNT; CDR2 reads YENEEA. CDR3 length equals 13 residues. The CDR3 loop reads CACSSRGGGEQFF. The CDR3 region has the DNA TGTGCCTGCAGCTCAAGGGGGGGGGGTGAGCAGTTCTTC.

This clonotype showed up many times. The chain recombines TRBV5-1 with TRBJ2-2, with D maybe TRBD2 (5 bases). Germline V CDR1 and CDR2: SGHRS, YFSETQ. V was shortened by 3 bases and J by 4 bases, with 13 bases between the two germline ends. The CDR3 runs to 15 residues. CDR3 coding DNA: TGCGCCAGCAGCTCGGACGTCGGAGGCACCGGGGAGCTGTTTTTT. As protein: CASSSDVGGTGELFF.

This clonotype was recorded many times. The J gene is TRBJ2-1, the V gene TRBV2, with TRBD2 identical over 13 bases. The CDR3 is 16 amino acids. Germline-derived CDR1 and CDR2 are SNHLY and FYNNEI. The J segment lost 6 bases and the V segment lost 7 bases, leaving 9 bases of the junction unmatched. The CDR3 DNA is TGTGCCAGCAACGGAAGGACTAGCGGGAGTCTCAATGAGCAGTTCTTC. Residues: CASNGRTSGSLNEQFF.

The rearrangement uses TRBV20-1 and TRBJ2-1; D unclear. CDR1 and CDR2 (germline): DFQATT, SNEGSKA (reference sequence). V was pared by 2 bases and J by 4 bases, with 9 bases between. The CDR3 covers 13 residues. The CDR3 reads CSARSTYYNEQFF. CDR3 nucleotides: TGCAGTGCTAGATCGACTTATTACAATGAGCAGTTCTTC.

For the CDR3, the DNA is TGTGCCAGCAGTCTCGATGGGGTCTGGACTGAAGCTTTCTTT. Protein sequence: CASSLDGVWTEAFF. V and J are TRBV6-2 or TRBV6-3 and TRBJ1-1; D call uncertain. Germline V gives CDR1 MNHEY, CDR2 SVGEGT. This CDR3 is 14 amino acids long. Deletions cut 5 bases from V and 5 bases from J, with 15 bases between.

In its sample, this clonotype was seen once. The conserved closing phenylalanine or tryptophan is absent in this CDR3, likely reflecting a read error. The chain carries TRBV11-3 and TRBJ2-1; possible D gene TRBD2, 7 bases. This CDR3 is 13 amino acids long. CDR1 SGHNT and CDR2 YENEEA come from the germline V gene. The CDR3 DNA is TGTGTCAGCGGCTCGAGGGGGGAGGGTGAGCAGTTCCTC. This encodes CVSGSRGEGEQFL.

This clonotype was detected once. This chain joins TRBV20-1 and TRBJ2-1; 12 bases agree with TRBD2. This CDR3 contains 16 residues. The germline V gene has CDR1 DFQATT and CDR2 SNEGSKA (reference sequence). J lost 7 bases, V lost 6 bases, and 13 bases had no gene match. The CDR3 coding sequence is TGCAGTGCCGTGACTAGCGGGAGACCCTTAGGGAATGAGCAGTTCTTC. Translated, it gives CSAVTSGRPLGNEQFF.

In this sample, this clonotype turned up many times. The rearrangement uses TRBV20-1 and TRBJ2-5; TRBD1 matches at 7 bases. With V trimmed by 0 bases and J by 1 base, 5 bases remained unmatched. Germline V gene lookup returns CDR1 DFQATT and CDR2 SNEGSKA (reference sequence). The CDR3 totals 15 residues. CDR3 bases: TGCAGTGCTAGAGATTCGACAGGGCTCCAAGAGACCCAGTACTTC. As protein: CSARDSTGLQETQYF.